The 32 T cell receptor beta chains given below trace back to one sample, sequenced in a study of lung T cells in sarcoidosis with Löfgren's syndrome. In TCRdb, the reads were re-called with MiXCR into one record per CDR3 protein. The sample includes about 63,000 distinct CDR3 sequences, about 20% of them seen just once. Input material: CD4+ T cells from PBMCs. The receptors here all came from a human donor with sarcoidosis (Löfgren's syndrome or another form), or a control subject (not recorded which).

This clonotype has at least ten counts. V gene TRBV6-2 or TRBV6-3 combines with J gene TRBJ1-6; the match to TRBD1 covers 8 bases. CDR1 and CDR2 (germline): MNHEY, SVGEGT. CDR3 length: 15 residues. With 7 bases clipped from V and 7 bases from J, the junction kept 9 bases outside the gene matches. CDR3 sequence reads: CASTKTGVWNSPLHF. CDR3 nucleotide sequence: TGTGCCAGCACCAAGACAGGGGTATGGAATTCACCCCTCCACTTT.

The chain joins TRBV7-8 to TRBJ2-1; no clear D gene. The germline V and J ends were trimmed by 0 bases and 13 bases, with 13 bases remaining between them. The length of the CDR3 is 13 residues. Per germline, CDR1 SGHVS and CDR2 FQNEAQ. CDR3 sequence: CASSLAGAPLQFF. As DNA, the CDR3 is TGTGCCAGCAGCTTAGCTGGCGCCCCCCTACAGTTCTTC. The whole variable domain, remainder taken from reference TRBV7-8 and TRBJ2-1, is GAGVSQSPRYKVAKRGQDVALRCDPISGHVSLFWYQQALGQGPEFLTYFQNEAQLDKSGLPSDRFFAERPEGSVSTLKIQRTQQEDSAVYLCASSLAGAPLQFFGPGTRLTVL.

Only a few counts were recorded for this clonotype. The rearrangement links TRBV2 to TRBJ2-2, with D tentatively TRBD1 or TRBD2 (5 bases each). V lost 9 bases and J 0 bases, leaving 8 bases between the germline ends. From germline, CDR1 is SNHLY and CDR2 FYNNEI. The CDR3 contains 13 residues. The CDR3 sequence is CARGTANTGELFF. CDR3 DNA: TGTGCCAGGGGGACGGCGAACACCGGGGAGCTGTTTTTT.

This clonotype has only a few counts. DNA for the CDR3: TGCGCCAGCAGCCAAGTTCGGGGAATAGTGAACACTGAAGCTTTCTTT. The encoded protein is CASSQVRGIVNTEAFF. The V call is TRBV4-3, the J call TRBJ1-1; D not resolved. The CDR3 is made up of 16 amino acids. V lost 1 base and J lost 0, with 12 bases in between. Germline loops: CDR1 LGHNA, CDR2 YSLEER.

This clonotype was counted a few times. J is TRBJ2-2 and V is TRBV12-3 or TRBV12-4; TRBD2 is a possible D gene (6 bases). CDR3 length equals 16 residues. V gave up 5 bases and J gave up 7 bases, with 20 bases separating them. CDR3 sequence: CASSLHRGAVIGELFF. The CDR3 DNA reads TGTGCCAGCAGTCTCCATCGCGGGGCGGTTATCGGGGAGCTGTTTTTT.

On this clonotype itself: Given a much more abundant clone one base away, this may be a read error. The chain recombines TRBV6-2 or TRBV6-3 with TRBJ2-7; TRBD1 aligns across 8 bases. The CDR3 sequence is 15 residues long. Per the germline V gene, CDR1 is MNHEY and CDR2 is SVGEGT. CDR3 nucleotides: TGTGCCGGCAGACCCTGGGGGACAGGTGATGAGGGGCAGTACTTC. Its protein product is CAGRPWGTGDEGQYF.

At least ten counts were recorded for this clonotype. This chain links TRBV7-2 with TRBJ2-1; no reliable D call. The CDR3 length is 11 residues. The V end was cut by 5 bases, the J end by 2 bases, with 1 base between. Germline-derived CDR1 and CDR2 are SGHTA and FQGNSA. The DNA for the CDR3 is TGTGCCAGCAGCGCCTACAATGAGCAGTTCTTC. Its translation is CASSAYNEQFF.

Comments on this clonotype: A junction end diverges from the germline sequence, so it may reflect a read error. DNA of the CDR3: TGTGCCAGCTCACCATACGGACAGGGGTCCGCTGAAGCTTTCTTC. The encoded protein is CASSPYGQGSAEAFF. The chain is built from TRBV18 and TRBJ1-1, with 9 bases that match TRBD1. This CDR3 is built from 15 residues. Per the germline V gene, CDR1 is KGHSH and CDR2 is LQKENI.

Only one count was recorded for this clonotype. This may stem from a read error, because a much larger clone lies one nucleotide away. V and J are TRBV20-1 and TRBJ2-5; either TRBD1 or TRBD2 may supply D (6 bases each). The CDR3 is made up of 15 amino acids. In germline, CDR1 is DFQATT, CDR2 SNEGSKA (reference sequence). CDR3 residues: CSTRDGGQYQETQYF. CDR3 DNA: TGCAGTACTAGAGATGGGGGGCAGTACCAAGAGACCCAGTACTTC.

This clonotype was seen many times. The chain is built from TRBV20-1 and TRBJ2-1, with unresolved D. The CDR3 runs to 10 residues. V was clipped by 4 bases and J by 5 bases, with 3 bases between them. Looked up from germline, CDR1 is DFQATT and CDR2 is SNEGSKA (reference sequence). CDR3 bases: TGCAGTGCTACCAACAATGAGCAGTTCTTC. Translated, it gives CSATNNEQFF.

As concerns this clonotype: A read error may explain this, as a much larger clone is one base away. This chain connects TRBV20-1 to TRBJ2-7; TRBD2 matches 9 bases. The junction had 8 bases not matched to a gene; V was cut back by 1 base and J by 7 bases. This CDR3 region has 14 residues. Germline CDR1 is DFQATT and CDR2 is SNEGSKA (reference sequence). The chain's CDR3 is CSARAEVLAGEQYF. The CDR3 DNA is TGCAGTGCTAGAGCAGAAGTCCTAGCGGGGGAGCAGTACTTC.

A note on this clonotype: With a much larger clone just one base away, this may be a read error. J is TRBJ2-1 and V is TRBV28, with 7 positions matching TRBD2. Losses at the gene ends were 5 bases for V and 4 bases for J; bases not matched to a gene: 20. The germline CDR1 and CDR2 sequences are MDHEN and SYDVKM. The CDR3 spans 19 residues. CDR3 in DNA: TGTGCCAGCAGTGACCCACTTTCACGGCCTTGGGGAGGGTACAATGAGCAGTTCTTC. Translated, it gives CASSDPLSRPWGGYNEQFF.

This clonotype was picked up a small number of times. The chain uses TRBV9 and TRBJ2-3; D is unclear. The V gene's germline CDR1 is SGDLS and CDR2 YYNGEE. The CDR3 totals 13 residues. Trimming cost V 0 bases and J 4 bases, with 6 bases left between them. The CDR3 spells CASSVAGPDTQYF. As DNA, the CDR3 is TGTGCCAGCAGCGTAGCTGGCCCAGATACGCAGTATTTT.

For this clonotype: This may be a read error, as it is one base from a much larger clone. CDR3 DNA sequence: TGTGCCTGCTCACCCCCCAACACTGAAGCTTTCTTT. Translated, it gives CACSPPNTEAFF. This chain uses TRBV18 with TRBJ1-1, with D hard to call. The CDR3 runs 12 residues. The V gene's germline CDR1 is KGHSH and CDR2 LQKENI.

This clonotype was detected ten times or more. This sequence joins TRBV28 and TRBJ2-1, with 8 bases fitting TRBD1. V was clipped by 7 bases and J by 10 bases; unmatched bases: 15. CDR1 MDHEN and CDR2 SYDVKM come from the germline V gene. This CDR3 contains 15 residues. The CDR3 reads CASTSSGQVRPEQFF. In nucleotides, the CDR3 is TGTGCCAGCACCTCTTCGGGACAGGTGCGCCCGGAGCAGTTCTTC.

This clonotype was seen many times. V gene TRBV6-1 combines with J gene TRBJ1-5; D is unclear. Trimming cost V 10 bases and J 5 bases, with 9 bases left between them. Germline values: CDR1 MNHNS, CDR2 SASEGT. The CDR3 has 11 amino acids. The CDR3 nucleotides read TGTGCCACCCGGTCCTATCAGCCCCAGCATTTT. Protein product: CATRSYQPQHF.

There are a few counts of this clonotype. CDR3 residues: CASSTGGGYTEAFF. The CDR3 coding sequence is TGTGCCAGCAGCACCGGGGGGGGGTACACTGAAGCTTTCTTT. The V call is TRBV7-9, the J call TRBJ1-1, with D possibly TRBD1 on 5 matching bases. Germline V gives CDR1 SEHNR, CDR2 FQNEAQ (reference sequence). Trimming cost V 5 bases and J 3 bases, with 13 bases left between them. The CDR3 has 14 amino acids.

This clonotype occurred a few times. V is TRBV20-1 and J is TRBJ2-1; 16 nucleotides agree with TRBD2. The germline V gene has CDR1 DFQATT and CDR2 SNEGSKA (reference sequence). The V gene end was trimmed by 1 base and the J gene end by 7 bases; junction bases not matched to a gene: 10. The CDR3 runs 18 residues. The CDR3 region is CSARAQVGLAGGGNEQFF. The CDR3 DNA follows: TGCAGTGCTAGAGCCCAAGTGGGACTAGCGGGGGGGGGGAATGAGCAGTTCTTC.

This clonotype was seen at least ten times. The chain uses TRBV11-2 and TRBJ2-7, with 7 bases that match TRBD2. V was pared by 1 base and J by 12 bases, with 3 bases of the junction left unmatched. The CDR3 is 11 residues long. Germline V gene data show CDR1 as SGHAT and CDR2 as FQNNGV. In DNA form, the CDR3 reads TGTGCCAGCAGCTTAGGCGGGAGAACGTACTTC. Its translation is CASSLGGRTYF.

Turning to this clonotype: A much more abundant neighbour one base away suggests this may be a read error. The rearrangement links TRBV28 to TRBJ1-2; 7 bases agree with TRBD1. Germline V CDR1 and CDR2: MDHEN, SYDVKM. The length of the CDR3 is 15 residues. The CDR3 coding sequence is TGTGTCAGCAGCAGAGGGGACAGTCTGAACTATGGCTACACCTTC. Protein: CVSSRGDSLNYGYTF.

This clonotype was seen repeatedly, ten times or more. The CDR3: CATSEHSGVPGELFF. CDR3 bases: TGTGCCACCAGTGAACACTCAGGGGTCCCCGGGGAGCTGTTTTTT. V and J are TRBV24-1 and TRBJ2-2; D is possibly TRBD1 (6 bases). V shed 4 bases and J shed 6 bases, with 14 bases lying between them. This CDR3 is built from 15 residues. Germline values: CDR1 KGHDR, CDR2 SFDVKD.

This clonotype was observed a few times. The chain combines TRBV19 with TRBJ2-1, with 7 bases identical to TRBD2. The V gene end was trimmed by 4 bases and the J gene end by 1 base; junction bases not matched to a gene: 4. The CDR3 runs to 15 residues. Looked up from germline, CDR1 is LNHDA and CDR2 is SQIVND (reference sequence). This CDR3 reads CASSRASGSYNEQFF. The CDR3, as DNA: TGTGCCAGTAGTAGGGCTAGCGGTTCCTACAATGAGCAGTTCTTC.

The chain combines TRBV5-1 with TRBJ2-1, with 7 positions matching TRBD1. With V trimmed by 4 bases and J by 10 bases, 17 bases remained unmatched. The germline CDR1 and CDR2 sequences are SGHRS and YFSETQ. The length of the CDR3 is 16 residues. The CDR3, as DNA: TGCGCCAGCAGCGAGGGGACAGCCCAGGCCTACGACGAGCAGTTCTTC. Translation: CASSEGTAQAYDEQFF.

With respect to this clonotype: This could be a read error, since a much larger clone is one nucleotide away. The chain links TRBV20-1 to TRBJ1-6; TRBD1 might be the D (5 bases). The CDR3 runs 16 residues. The V gene's germline CDR1 is DFQATT and CDR2 SNEGSKA (reference sequence). Trimming shortened V by 5 bases and J by 9 bases, and 23 bases separated the two germline ends. CDR3 DNA: TGCAGTGCTGGTAACAAGGGGATCTTACCCACTTCACCCCTCCACTTT. It is translated as CSAGNKGILPTSPLHF.

The chain recombines TRBV3-1 with TRBJ2-5, with 9 positions matching TRBD2. The germline CDR1 and CDR2 sequences are LGHDT and YNNKEL (reference sequence). The CDR3 sequence is 15 residues long. V lost 2 bases and J lost 6; bases outside the gene matches: 7. As DNA, the CDR3 is TGTGCCAGCAGCCAATCCGCGGGGGGGGGCAAGACCCAGTACTTC. Amino acid sequence: CASSQSAGGGKTQYF.

This clonotype showed up just a few times. The chain employs TRBV29-1 and TRBJ1-1; a possible D gene is TRBD1 (6 bases). Trimming cost V 6 bases and J 1 base, with 15 bases left between them. The CDR3 has 14 amino acids. Germline CDR1 and CDR2: SQVTM and ANQGSEA. CDR3 sequence: CSVRAGVRNTEAFF. CDR3 sequence (DNA): TGCAGCGTCCGAGCAGGGGTCAGGAACACTGAAGCTTTCTTT.

This clonotype was detected a few times. The rearrangement links TRBV2 to TRBJ1-1, with 10 bases that match TRBD1. There are 17 residues in the CDR3. Germline CDR1 is SNHLY and CDR2 is FYNNEI. V shed 6 bases, J shed 1 base, and the junction held 11 bases outside the gene matches. CDR3 residues: CASRKQDRGSGNTEAFF. CDR3 nucleotide sequence: TGTGCCAGCAGGAAGCAGGACAGGGGGAGCGGGAACACTGAAGCTTTCTTT.

Turning to this clonotype: This may stem from a read error, because a much larger clone lies one nucleotide away. The J gene is TRBJ2-3, the V gene TRBV2; no clear D. Germline V gene data show CDR1 as SNHLY and CDR2 as FYNNEI. V gave up 7 bases and J gave up 0 bases, with 14 bases separating them. This CDR3 region has 15 residues. CDR3 in DNA: TGTGCCAGCATTGGCCTTGACGCGAGCACAGATACGCAGTATTTT. This sequence encodes CASIGLDASTDTQYF.

This clonotype occurred many times. This chain connects TRBV4-2 to TRBJ1-4, with 7 bases matching TRBD1. V lost 3 bases to trimming and J lost 14 bases; unmatched junction nucleotides: 12. Per the germline V gene, CDR1 is LGHNA and CDR2 is YNFKEQ. The CDR3 loop spans 14 amino acids. The chain's CDR3 is CASSHPPDRFNLFF. CDR3 DNA: TGTGCCAGCAGCCATCCCCCGGACAGGTTTAATCTGTTTTTT.

This clonotype was recorded many times. V is TRBV7-2 and J is TRBJ2-7, with 8 bases lining up with TRBD1. Trimming cost V 5 bases and J 6 bases; bases outside gene matches: 12. The CDR3 loop spans 15 amino acids. In germline, CDR1 is SGHTA, CDR2 FQGNSA. CDR3 coding DNA: TGTGCCAGCAGCCCGACAGGGGCGGCATCTAGCGAGCAGTACTTC. Translating gives CASSPTGAASSEQYF.

This clonotype was detected ten times or more. The V call is TRBV28, the J call TRBJ1-4; TRBD1 is a possible D gene (5 bases). The CDR3 contains 14 residues. CDR1 and CDR2 (germline): MDHEN, SYDVKM. The germline V and J ends were trimmed by 7 bases and 8 bases, with 17 bases remaining between them. This CDR3 reads CASTLVGLGEKLFF. The CDR3 DNA reads as TGTGCCAGCACCTTAGTGGGGCTGGGGGAAAAACTGTTTTTT.

This clonotype was seen ten or more times. The chain uses TRBV7-2 and TRBJ1-5, with D perhaps matching TRBD1 (6 bases). CDR1 and CDR2 from the germline V gene are SGHTA and FQGNSA. Deletions cut 5 bases from V and 6 bases from J, with 11 bases between. This CDR3 is 13 amino acids long. The CDR3: CASSPTDSQPQHF. CDR3 in DNA: TGTGCCAGCAGCCCTACGGACAGTCAGCCCCAGCATTTT.